Listed here is a single TCR beta chain. The data are from a study of Tregs in tolerant kidney transplant recipients. From germline, CDR1 is SGHRS and CDR2 YFSETQ. With 0 bases removed from V and 3 bases from J, the gap between germline ends came to 10 bases. The CDR3 is 15 residues long. Produced via immunoSEQ multiplex PCR; TCRdb's table is partial and in-frame only. The sample has approximately 43,000 clones, less than 95% seen once. This sequence originates from a human donor in good health. The sample comprised Tregs from blood. J is TRBJ2-1 and V is TRBV5-1; D is perhaps TRBD1 (5 bases). Written as DNA, the CDR3 is TGCGCCAGCAGCTTGGCCCAACAGGTCTACAATGAGCAGTTCTTC. Translation gives CASSLAQQVYNEQFF.